These 18 T cell receptor beta chains share one sample of origin, sequenced in a study of cytomegalovirus exposure and HLA in healthy donors. It was with 60 Vbeta and 13 Jbeta primers that the PCR ran. Libraries were prepared by immunoSEQ multiplex PCR; TCRdb keeps only in-frame clonotypes and omits some of them. The sample has 120,000 or so clones; approximately 86% are singletons. Sequenced: PBMCs. These receptors were collected from a middle-aged man in good health and CMV-seronegative.

The CDR3 DNA sequence: TGTGCCAGCAGGCTCGGACAGGCCAACAATCAGCCCCAGCATTTT. This codes for CASRLGQANNQPQHF. V usage is TRBV28 and J usage is TRBJ1-5, with 7 positions matching TRBD1. Germline V gives CDR1 MDHEN, CDR2 SYDVKM. The CDR3 runs to 15 residues. Unmatched junction bases numbered 8, after V lost 6 bases and J lost 3 bases.

This clone appeared a single time. The chain couples TRBV7-2 to TRBJ2-6; D gene unclear. Deletions cut 2 bases from V and 2 bases from J, with 7 bases between. Germline V lookup: CDR1 SGHTA, CDR2 FQGNSA. The length of the CDR3 is 15 residues. In nucleotides, the CDR3 is TGTGCCAGCAGCTTATCTCCCGCTGGGGCCAACGTCCTGACTTTC. Its translation: CASSLSPAGANVLTF.

The gene calls are TRBV27 and TRBJ2-7, with D unresolved. Germline V CDR1 and CDR2: MNHEY, SMNVEV (reference sequence). V was pared by 5 bases and J by 2 bases, with 13 bases between. The CDR3 length is 14 residues. In DNA, the CDR3 is TGTGCCAGCAGTACCACCAGGTCTCCCTACGAGCAGTACTTC. The encoded protein is CASSTTRSPYEQYF.

The genes are TRBV28 and TRBJ1-2, with D perhaps TRBD1 (6 bases). Germline V lookup: CDR1 MDHEN, CDR2 SYDVKM. CDR3 size: 13 residues. V gave up 4 bases and J gave up 5 bases, with 11 bases separating them. CDR3 residues: CASSSQGFYGYTF. The CDR3 bases are TGTGCCAGCAGTTCACAGGGTTTTTATGGCTACACCTTC.

The chain uses TRBV4-2 and TRBJ2-3; 7 bases align to TRBD2. The V and J ends lost 0 bases and 6 bases, in that order; junction bases with no gene match: 9. Germline CDR1 reads LGHNA; CDR2 reads YNFKEQ. The CDR3 has 16 residues. Written as DNA, the CDR3 is TGTGCCAGCAGCCAAGATATGGCGGGGGAGTTTGATACGCAGTATTTT. This codes for CASSQDMAGEFDTQYF.

V is TRBV6-4 and J is TRBJ1-6, with D perhaps matching TRBD1 (5 bases). The germline V gene has CDR1 MRHNA and CDR2 SNTAGT. The V end lost 9 bases, the J end lost 1 base, and 25 bases lay between the germline ends. The CDR3 contains 19 residues. CDR3 DNA sequence: TGTGCCAGAACCTCAGGGAACAGAAAGTGTGGTTCCTATAATTCACCCCTCCACTTT. This gives the protein CARTSGNRKCGSYNSPLHF.

The V and J genes are TRBV30 and TRBJ1-5; 10 nucleotides line up with TRBD1. The V and J ends lost 0 bases and 7 bases, in that order; junction bases with no gene match: 6. The length of the CDR3 is 15 residues. Germline CDR1 and CDR2: GTSNPN and SVGIG (reference sequence). Here the CDR3 reads CAWSVPGQGKQPQHF. The CDR3 DNA is TGTGCCTGGAGTGTACCGGGACAGGGGAAGCAGCCCCAGCATTTT.

The chain links TRBV5-6 to TRBJ1-1, with TRBD1 matching over 7 bases. Germline V gives CDR1 SGHDT, CDR2 YYEEEE. V was pared by 4 bases and J by 4 bases, with 7 bases of the junction left unmatched. This CDR3 has 14 amino acids. This CDR3 reads CASSNPTGATEAFF. For the CDR3, the DNA is TGTGCCAGCAGCAATCCCACAGGGGCCACTGAAGCTTTCTTT.

This clone was counted once. The chain links TRBV7-9 to TRBJ1-1; TRBD1 agrees at 10 bases. The CDR3 is made up of 15 amino acids. The J segment lost 4 bases and the V segment lost 1 base, leaving 3 bases of the junction unmatched. Germline assignment: CDR1 SEHNR and CDR2 FQNEAQ (reference sequence). The CDR3 protein is CASSLEGTGVTEAFF. The CDR3 region has the DNA TGTGCCAGCAGCTTAGAAGGGACAGGGGTCACTGAAGCTTTCTTT.

V and J are TRBV7-8 and TRBJ2-7; possibly TRBD1 for D (5 bases). Germline V CDR1 and CDR2: SGHVS, FQNEAQ. The CDR3 extends over 15 amino acids. V was clipped by 1 base and J by 0 bases, with 10 bases between them. The DNA of the CDR3 is TGTGCCAGCAGCTTAGAGACAGCGAGCTCCTACGAGCAGTACTTC. Protein sequence: CASSLETASSYEQYF.

Here the CDR3 DNA reads TGTGCCAGTCGATCCGGGACAGGCAATGAAAAACTGTTTTTT. Its protein is CASRSGTGNEKLFF. V usage is TRBV6-1 and J usage is TRBJ1-4; TRBD1 matches at 8 bases. Looked up from germline, CDR1 is MNHNS and CDR2 is SASEGT. Losses at the gene ends were 9 bases for V and 5 bases for J; bases not matched to a gene: 8. This CDR3 has 14 amino acids.

The rearrangement joins TRBV11-3 to TRBJ2-1, with D perhaps TRBD1 (5 bases). CDR3 length: 14 amino acids. Germline V CDR1 and CDR2: SGHNT, YENEEA. Trimming pared 5 bases from V and 2 bases from J, leaving 10 bases between. This CDR3 is CASSAGITYNEQFF. In nucleotides, the CDR3 is TGTGCCAGCAGCGCAGGGATAACCTACAATGAGCAGTTCTTC.

V and J are TRBV25-1 and TRBJ1-1, with a possible D match to TRBD1 (6 bases). Germline values: CDR1 MGHDK, CDR2 SYGVNS. The germline V and J ends were trimmed by 4 bases and 5 bases, with 11 bases remaining between them. This CDR3 contains 13 residues. CDR3 amino acids: CASSAGDRTEAFF. CDR3 DNA: TGTGCCAGCAGTGCAGGGGATCGGACTGAAGCTTTCTTT.

V is TRBV7-9 and J is TRBJ1-6; weak D call: TRBD1 (5 bases). The V end lost 1 base, the J end lost 6 bases, and 13 bases lay between the germline ends. This CDR3 is built from 16 residues. Germline V gene sequence: CDR1 SEHNR, CDR2 FQNEAQ (reference sequence). CDR3 in DNA: TGTGCCAGCAGCTTAGGCGAGGCAGGGTTTAATTCACCCCTCCACTTT. Amino acids: CASSLGEAGFNSPLHF.

This clone was counted once. The rearrangement joins TRBV30 to TRBJ2-5, with D possibly TRBD1 on 5 matching bases. Germline assignment: CDR1 GTSNPN and CDR2 SVGIG (reference sequence). Deletions cut 2 bases from V and 3 bases from J, with 7 bases between. CDR3 length: 12 amino acids. DNA for the CDR3: TGTGCCTGGAGTCCAGGGAAAGAGACCCAGTACTTC. It is translated as CAWSPGKETQYF.

The chain carries TRBV29-1 and TRBJ2-1, with D maybe TRBD1 (5 bases). Trimming left V 6 bases short and J 6 bases short, with 9 bases between. The CDR3 extends over 11 amino acids. Germline loops: CDR1 SQVTM, CDR2 ANQGSEA. The CDR3, as DNA: TGCAGCGTCGGACAAGTCAATGAGCAGTTCTTC. It yields the protein CSVGQVNEQFF.

This clone came up a few times. The V gene is TRBV4-2, the J gene TRBJ2-7; 8 nucleotides agree with TRBD2. After removal of 0 bases from V and 0 bases from J, the junction contained 4 bases not matched to a gene. Germline CDR1 and CDR2: LGHNA and YNFKEQ. This CDR3 has 16 residues. CDR3 residues: CASSQERAGDSYEQYF. CDR3 bases: TGTGCCAGCAGCCAAGAGCGAGCGGGGGACTCCTACGAGCAGTACTTC.

The CDR3 here is CASSPIQLNQPQHF. The CDR3 DNA follows: TGTGCCAGCAGTCCTATACAGCTCAATCAGCCCCAGCATTTT. The chain has TRBV28 and TRBJ1-5; D not certain. The germline gives CDR1 MDHEN, CDR2 SYDVKM. The CDR3 sequence is 14 residues long. The V gene lost 5 bases and the J gene lost 3 bases, with 11 bases spanning the gap.